The sequence of this T cell receptor beta chain was determined in a study of regulatory T cells in long-lasting Graves disease. Study conclusions and caveats: Persistent disease favored TRBV28, TRBJ1-2 and TRBJ2-5.

Time point described: persistent/refractory GD, antithyroid drugs over 5 years with positive TRAb. With RNA extracted from PBMCs as input, the TCR library was made. CDR1 and CDR2 from the germline V gene are KGHDR and SFDVKD. The CDR3 runs 13 residues. With iRepertoire HTBI primers and Arm-PCR of CDR3 regions, TCR beta libraries were built. Using its own MiXCR run on the multiplex PCR reads, TCRdb lists one record per CDR3 protein. The table includes 400,000 to 600,000 distinct CDR3 sequences, 20% to 25% detected once. Ten or more counts support this clonotype. Its specificity is not known. One end of the junction is discordant with germline, which a read error may explain.

The genes are TRBV24-1 and TRBJ1-5; 7 bases are a match to TRBD1. The sequence derives from a female donor with Graves disease. The sequences come from peripheral blood mononuclear cells (PBMCs), collected when the disease was refractory, from a patient treated with antithyroid drugs. CDR3 loop: CATSDLRDSGLSF. CDR3 nucleotides: TGTGCCACCAGTGACCTCCGGGACAGTGGATTATCTTTT.